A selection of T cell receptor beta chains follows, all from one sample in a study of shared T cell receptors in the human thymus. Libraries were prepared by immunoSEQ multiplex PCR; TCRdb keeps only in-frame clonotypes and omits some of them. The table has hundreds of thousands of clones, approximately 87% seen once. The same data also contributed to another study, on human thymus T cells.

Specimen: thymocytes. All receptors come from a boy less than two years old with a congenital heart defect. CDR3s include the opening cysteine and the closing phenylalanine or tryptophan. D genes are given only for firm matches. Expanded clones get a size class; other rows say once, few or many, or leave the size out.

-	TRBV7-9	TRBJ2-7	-	CASSLQGSSYEQYF	TGTGCCAGCAGCTTACAGGGGAGCTCCTACGAGCAGTACTTC
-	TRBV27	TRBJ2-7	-	CASSSRWTVGEQYF	TGTGCCAGCAGCTCGCGTTGGACAGTTGGCGAGCAGTACTTC
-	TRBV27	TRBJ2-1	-	CASSFWGTRGNEQFF	TGTGCCAGCAGTTTCTGGGGAACCCGGGGCAATGAGCAGTTCTTC
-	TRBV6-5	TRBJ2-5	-	CASGDRQETQYF	TGTGCCAGCGGTGACAGGCAAGAGACCCAGTACTTC
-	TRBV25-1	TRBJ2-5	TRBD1	CASSGWTGASQETQYF	TGTGCCAGCAGTGGCTGGACAGGGGCCTCCCAAGAGACCCAGTACTTC
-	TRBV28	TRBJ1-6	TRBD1	CASSLWICRGRNNSPLHF	TGTGCCAGCAGTTTATGGATATGCAGGGGGCGCAATAATTCCCCCCTCCACTTT
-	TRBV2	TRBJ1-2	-	CASSEVVHRINYGYTF	TGTGCCAGCAGTGAAGTGGTTCACAGGATCAACTATGGCTACACCTTC
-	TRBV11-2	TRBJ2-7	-	CASSLVGGRTHEQYF	TGTGCCAGCAGCTTAGTCGGTGGCAGGACTCACGAGCAGTACTTC
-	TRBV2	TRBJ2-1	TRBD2	CASSGLAGLNEQFF	TGTGCCAGCAGTGGACTAGCGGGATTGAATGAGCAGTTCTTC
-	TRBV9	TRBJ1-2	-	CASSPDSYGYTF	TGTGCCAGCAGCCCGGACAGCTATGGCTACACCTTC
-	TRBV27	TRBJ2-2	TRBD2	CASSPHMYSGGRTGELFF	TGTGCCAGCAGTCCGCACATGTATAGCGGGGGTAGGACCGGGGAGCTGTTTTTT
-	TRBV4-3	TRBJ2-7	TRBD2	CASSQDRRECHEQYF	TGCGCCAGCAGCCAAGATCGGCGGGAGTGTCACGAGCAGTACTTC
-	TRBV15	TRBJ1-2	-	CATSRDRVRANYGYTF	TGTGCCACCAGCAGAGATCGGGTTCGGGCTAACTATGGCTACACCTTC
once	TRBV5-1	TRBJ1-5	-	CASSPSGFQPQHF	TGCGCCAGCAGCCCTTCCGGGTTTCAGCCCCAGCATTTT
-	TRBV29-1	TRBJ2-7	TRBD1	CSVVDRGYEQYF	TGCAGCGTTGTCGACAGGGGCTACGAGCAGTACTTC
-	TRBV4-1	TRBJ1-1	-	CASSQDSFGGEAFF	TGCGCCAGCAGCCAAGATAGCTTCGGGGGAGAGGCTTTCTTT
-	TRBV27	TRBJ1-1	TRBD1	CASSLNRFAGGGSEAFF	TGTGCCAGCAGTTTAAACCGTTTTGCAGGGGGCGGGTCTGAAGCTTTCTTT
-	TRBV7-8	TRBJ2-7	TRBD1	CASSLGTGGDYEQYF	TGTGCCAGCAGCTTGGGGACAGGGGGCGACTACGAGCAGTACTTC
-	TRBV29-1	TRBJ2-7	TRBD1	CSVDPTGGGSEQYF	TGCAGCGTTGACCCGACAGGGGGAGGTAGCGAGCAGTACTTC
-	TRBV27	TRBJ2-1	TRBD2	CASSVRLAGDLNEQFF	TGTGCCAGCAGTGTCCGACTAGCGGGGGACCTCAATGAGCAGTTCTTC
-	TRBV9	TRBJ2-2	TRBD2	CASQGRGNTGELFF	TGTGCCAGCCAAGGGAGGGGGAACACCGGGGAGCTGTTTTTT
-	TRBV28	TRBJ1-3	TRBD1	CASRSRGPGNTIYF	TGTGCCAGCAGGAGCAGGGGGCCTGGAAACACCATATATTTT
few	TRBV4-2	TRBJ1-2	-	CASSQSPGDGYTF	TGTGCCAGCAGCCAAAGCCCAGGGGATGGCTACACCTTC
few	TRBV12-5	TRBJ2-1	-	CASVGGPGPNEQFF	TGTGCTAGTGTCGGGGGTCCCGGACCCAATGAGCAGTTCTTC
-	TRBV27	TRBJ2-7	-	CASSLSDREGSYEQYF	TGTGCCAGCAGTTTGTCGGACAGGGAGGGCTCCTACGAGCAGTACTTC
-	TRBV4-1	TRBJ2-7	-	CASSQDGNPHEQYF	TGCGCCAGCAGCCAAGACGGGAATCCCCACGAGCAGTACTTC
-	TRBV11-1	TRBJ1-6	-	CASSFRDRSPNSPLHF	TGTGCCAGCAGCTTCAGGGATCGCAGCCCCAATTCACCCCTCCACTTT
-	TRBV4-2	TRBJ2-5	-	CASSQDLQATETQYF	TGTGCCAGCAGCCAAGATCTCCAGGCCACGGAGACCCAGTACTTC
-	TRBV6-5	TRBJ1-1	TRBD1	CASTDRGGNTEAFF	TGTGCCAGTACCGACAGGGGAGGGAACACTGAAGCTTTCTTT
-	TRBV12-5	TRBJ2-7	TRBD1	CASGNGTDYEQYF	TGTGCTAGTGGAAATGGGACAGATTACGAGCAGTACTTC
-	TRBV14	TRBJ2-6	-	CASSQMRNQTGANVLTF	TGTGCCAGCAGCCAGATGAGGAACCAGACGGGGGCCAACGTCCTGACTTTC
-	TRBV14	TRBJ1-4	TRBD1	CASSADRTGLGEKLFF	TGTGCCAGCAGCGCAGATCGGACAGGGCTAGGTGAAAAACTGTTTTTT
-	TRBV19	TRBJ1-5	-	CASSPHNRDQPQHF	TGTGCCAGTAGTCCACACAACAGGGATCAGCCCCAGCATTTT
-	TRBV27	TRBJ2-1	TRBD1	CASSRGGQGPYNEQFF	TGTGCCAGCAGTAGGGGGGGACAGGGACCTTACAATGAGCAGTTCTTC
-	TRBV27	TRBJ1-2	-	CASSQGVYLGGYTF	TGTGCCAGCAGTCAAGGGGTCTACCTTGGCGGCTACACCTTC
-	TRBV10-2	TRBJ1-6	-	CASTSPTGTMDSPLHF	TGCGCCAGCACTAGCCCGACAGGCACGATGGATTCACCCCTCCACTTT
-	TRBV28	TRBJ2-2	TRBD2	CASSFHLAGFTTGELFF	TGTGCCAGCAGTTTTCACCTAGCGGGATTCACCACCGGGGAGCTGTTTTTT
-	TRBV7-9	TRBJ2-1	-	CASSLELRSSADNEQFF	TGTGCCAGCAGCTTAGAATTGAGGTCTTCGGCGGACAATGAGCAGTTCTTC